The 25 T cell receptor beta chains reported below all come from one sample, sequenced in a study of blood T cell repertoires in COVID-19. Sequencing used immunoSEQ multiplex PCR; TCRdb keeps in-frame clones, though not all of them. Of approximately 300,000 clones detected, around 90% appear once; the ten largest clones hold about 2.5%. Source material: peripheral blood. These receptors were obtained from a man younger than 35 with active or convalescent COVID-19.

CDR3 sequence: CAREASGQGKDEKLFF. The CDR3 nucleotides read TGTGCCAGAGAGGCTTCTGGACAGGGGAAAGATGAAAAACTGTTTTTT. This sequence joins TRBV3-1 (or the pseudogene TRBV3-2) and TRBJ1-4; 9 bases line up with TRBD1. V was clipped by 9 bases and J by 6 bases; unmatched bases: 14. Germline assignment: CDR1 LGHDT and CDR2 YNNKEL (reference sequence). This CDR3 comprises 16 residues.

This sequence joins TRBV7-9 and TRBJ2-7; no firm D call. Germline V lookup: CDR1 SEHNR, CDR2 FQNEAQ (reference sequence). The CDR3 sequence is 13 residues long. Trimming left V 5 bases short and J 5 bases short, with 13 bases between. The CDR3 nucleotides read TGTGCCAGCAGCCCCCTGAATGCTAACGAGCAGTACTTC. Translation gives CASSPLNANEQYF. Using reference TRBV7-9 and TRBJ2-7 for the parts outside the CDR3, the full variable domain is DTGVSQNPRHKITKRGQNVTFRCDPISEHNRLYWYRQTLGQGPEFLTYFQNEAQLEKSRLLSDRFSAERPKGSFSTLEIQRTEQGDSAMYLCASSPLNANEQYFGPGTRLTVT.

This chain links TRBV27 with TRBJ1-2; D call uncertain. V was pared by 2 bases and J by 8 bases, with 15 bases between. The CDR3 loop spans 14 amino acids. Germline V gene sequence: CDR1 MNHEY, CDR2 SMNVEV (reference sequence). The CDR3 protein is CASSLNWASGGYTF. The DNA for the CDR3 is TGTGCCAGCAGTTTAAATTGGGCCTCGGGAGGCTACACCTTC.

The count of this clone is one. V usage is TRBV28 and J usage is TRBJ1-5, with TRBD1 identical over 10 bases. Germline CDR1 and CDR2: MDHEN and SYDVKM. The CDR3 totals 16 residues. V gave up 10 bases and J gave up 2 bases; unmatched junction bases: 11. The CDR3 DNA reads as TGTGCCATCCGGGACAGGGGAAGGGTGGGCAATCAGCCCCAGCATTTT. This encodes CAIRDRGRVGNQPQHF. The whole variable domain, filled in from reference TRBV28 and TRBJ1-5, reads DVKVTQSSRYLVKRTGEKVFLECVQDMDHENMFWYRQDPGLGLRLIYFSYDVKMKEKGDIPEGYSVSREKKERFSLILESASTNQTSMYLCAIRDRGRVGNQPQHFGDGTRLSIL.

The V gene is TRBV5-6, the J gene TRBJ2-7; 10 bases agree with TRBD2. Germline V lookup: CDR1 SGHDT, CDR2 YYEEEE. J lost 9 bases, V lost 2 bases, and 11 bases had no gene match. This CDR3 region has 15 residues. In nucleotides, the CDR3 is TGTGCCAGCAGCTTACCCGGGACTAGCGTTGGGGTGCAGTACTTC. Translation gives CASSLPGTSVGVQYF.

This clone has just one count. This same CDR3 is encoded by further DNA sequences in the sample. This chain uses TRBV5-1 with TRBJ1-1, with D unresolved. Germline V lookup: CDR1 SGHRS, CDR2 YFSETQ. The V gene lost 2 bases and the J gene lost 1 base, with 6 bases spanning the gap. The CDR3 consists of 13 residues. The CDR3 DNA is TGCGCCAGCAGCTTTAACTCGAACACTGAAGCTTTCTTT. Its protein is CASSFNSNTEAFF.

The J gene is TRBJ2-5, the V gene TRBV3-1 (or the pseudogene TRBV3-2), with 7 bases matching TRBD1. The junction had 1 base not matched to a gene; V was cut back by 3 bases and J by 0 bases. CDR1 is LGHDT and CDR2 is YNNKEL in the germline V gene (reference sequence). The CDR3 covers 14 residues. The DNA for the CDR3 is TGTGCCAGCAGCCAGGGACAGTACCAAGAGACCCAGTACTTC. Protein: CASSQGQYQETQYF.

This chain joins TRBV6-5 and TRBJ1-3; 7 bases map to TRBD1. CDR1 MNHEY and CDR2 SVGAGI come from the germline V gene. V dropped 6 bases and J dropped 8; count of bases not matched to a gene: 10. This CDR3 is built from 14 residues. The CDR3 region is CASRATGVRDTIYF. CDR3 coding DNA: TGTGCCAGCAGAGCTACAGGGGTCCGCGACACCATATATTTT.

The chain employs TRBV5-5 and TRBJ2-7; a possible D gene is TRBD2 (6 bases). The germline V and J ends were trimmed by 0 bases and 2 bases, with 15 bases remaining between them. The length of the CDR3 is 16 residues. CDR1 is SGHKS and CDR2 is YYEKEE in the germline V gene (reference sequence). CDR3 protein: CASSLAGGRRTYEQYF. The CDR3 nucleotides read TGTGCCAGCAGCTTGGCCGGGGGTAGAAGGACCTACGAGCAGTACTTC.

This chain uses TRBV5-6 with TRBJ2-7; perhaps TRBD1 as D (6 bases). CDR1 is SGHDT, CDR2 YYEEEE, per germline. The CDR3 loop spans 13 amino acids. Trimming stripped 3 bases from V and 2 bases from J, with 9 bases between. CDR3 loop: CASSSGQTYEQYF. Here the CDR3 DNA reads TGTGCCAGCAGCTCCGGACAGACCTACGAGCAGTACTTC. Drawing the rest from reference TRBV5-6 and TRBJ2-7, the complete variable domain is DAGVTQSPTHLIKTRGQQVTLRCSPKSGHDTVSWYQQALGQGPQFIFQYYEEEERQRGNFPDRFSGHQFPNYSSELNVNALLLGDSALYLCASSSGQTYEQYFGPGTRLTVT.

The genes are TRBV6-5 and TRBJ1-4; 7 bases fit TRBD1. Trimming took 0 bases from V and 8 from J; bases not matched to a gene: 6. The CDR3 is made up of 15 amino acids. Germline values: CDR1 MNHEY, CDR2 SVGAGI. The CDR3 here is CASSYSTGAGEKLFF. The CDR3 region has the DNA TGTGCCAGCAGTTACTCTACAGGGGCCGGGGAAAAACTGTTTTTT.

This rearrangement joins TRBV5-4 to TRBJ2-5, with a possible D match to TRBD2 (6 bases). The CDR3 has 15 amino acids. Trimming cost V 3 bases and J 1 base, with 13 bases left between them. Looked up from germline, CDR1 is SGHNT and CDR2 is YYREEE (reference sequence). The CDR3: CASSYDVGGQETQYF. In DNA form, the CDR3 reads TGTGCCAGCAGCTACGACGTGGGGGGCCAAGAGACCCAGTACTTC.

The J gene is TRBJ2-3, the V gene TRBV27, with D perhaps TRBD2 (5 bases). Germline V gene lookup returns CDR1 MNHEY and CDR2 SMNVEV (reference sequence). This CDR3 spans 16 amino acids. With 7 bases removed from V and 0 bases from J, the gap between germline ends came to 17 bases. As DNA, the CDR3 is TGTGCCAGCACCCCCTCCCGGGGAGTTAGCACAGATACGCAGTATTTT. Amino acids: CASTPSRGVSTDTQYF.

This sequence joins TRBV9 and TRBJ2-1; D is perhaps TRBD2 (5 bases). From germline, CDR1 is SGDLS and CDR2 YYNGEE. The CDR3 runs 13 residues. V was clipped by 4 bases and J by 9 bases, with 14 bases between them. The CDR3 spells CASSIRPEGEQFF. CDR3 nucleotides: TGTGCCAGCAGCATCCGTCCTGAGGGTGAGCAGTTCTTC. Based on the CDR3 plus reference TRBV9 and TRBJ2-1, the full variable domain is DSGVTQTPKHLITATGQRVTLRCSPRSGDLSVYWYQQSLDQGLQFLIQYYNGEERAKGNILERFSAQQFPDLHSELNLSSLELGDSALYFCASSIRPEGEQFFGPGTRLTVL.

The chain couples TRBV10-3 to TRBJ2-7; D might be TRBD1 (7 bases). This CDR3 has 16 residues. The germline CDR1 and CDR2 sequences are ENHRY and SYGVKD. V dropped 1 base and J dropped 7 bases, with 20 bases sitting between them. The CDR3: CAISEYGGDRWGEQYF. CDR3 sequence (DNA): TGTGCCATCAGTGAGTACGGCGGGGACAGATGGGGAGAGCAGTACTTC.

The V call is TRBV9, the J call TRBJ2-2; TRBD1 aligns across 7 bases. Per the germline V gene, CDR1 is SGDLS and CDR2 is YYNGEE. V shed 3 bases, J shed 4 bases, and the junction held 3 bases outside the gene matches. This CDR3 region has 14 residues. The CDR3 reads CASSADRPTGELFF. As DNA, the CDR3 is TGTGCCAGCAGCGCGGACAGGCCCACCGGGGAGCTGTTTTTT.

The chain carries TRBV14 and TRBJ1-1; D is uncertain. Per germline, CDR1 SGHDN and CDR2 FVKESK. This CDR3 spans 14 amino acids. Trimming stripped 5 bases from V and 1 base from J, with 11 bases between. This chain's CDR3 is CASSRGLPNTEAFF. The CDR3 DNA follows: TGTGCCAGCAGCAGAGGACTTCCGAACACTGAAGCTTTCTTT.

V usage is TRBV12-2 and J usage is TRBJ2-1; the table's TRBD2 call for D was not verified on the DNA. TRBV12-2 is a pseudogene segment. This CDR3 contains 17 residues. CDR3 in amino acids: CASRLRTSGTSYNEQFF. DNA for the CDR3: TGTGCAAGTCGCTTACGGACTAGCGGCACTTCCTACAATGAGCAGTTCTTC.

The chain is built from TRBV4-1 and TRBJ2-7; 14 bases agree with TRBD2. The germline V gene has CDR1 MGHRA and CDR2 YSYEKL. The J segment lost 3 bases and the V segment lost 0 bases, leaving 10 bases of the junction unmatched. The CDR3 sequence is 19 residues long. CDR3 DNA sequence: TGCGCCAGCAGCCAAGATTATTCGGGACTAGCGGGGGCACTCTACGAGCAGTACTTC. Translated, it gives CASSQDYSGLAGALYEQYF.

V gene TRBV11-3 combines with J gene TRBJ2-2; 7 bases are shared with TRBD1. V dropped 0 bases and J dropped 1; count of bases not matched to a gene: 2. Germline V gives CDR1 SGHNT, CDR2 YENEEA. This CDR3 region has 16 residues. CDR3 sequence: CASSLDDRENTGELFF. CDR3 DNA: TGTGCCAGCAGCTTAGATGACAGGGAGAACACCGGGGAGCTGTTTTTT.

The chain links TRBV24-1 to TRBJ2-2; 9 nucleotides agree with TRBD1. The germline CDR1 and CDR2 sequences are KGHDR and SFDVKD. The CDR3 runs 16 residues. V dropped 7 bases and J dropped 1; count of bases not matched to a gene: 6. The CDR3 is CATSSQTGGNTGELFF. The DNA for the CDR3 is TGTGCCACCAGCAGTCAGACAGGGGGGAACACCGGGGAGCTGTTTTTT.

The chain has TRBV28 and TRBJ1-4; D remains unclear. This CDR3 has 15 residues. The V gene lost 6 bases and the J gene lost 0 bases, with 11 bases spanning the gap. Germline lookup yields CDR1 MDHEN and CDR2 SYDVKM. CDR3 nucleotide sequence: TGTGCCAGCAGGCCCCGCCGAGCAACTAATGAAAAACTGTTTTTT. It yields the protein CASRPRRATNEKLFF.

Only one count was recorded for this clone. J is TRBJ2-2 and V is TRBV6-5, with a tentative D call TRBD2 (6 bases). Trimming removed 6 bases from V and 9 bases from J, with 14 bases in between. Germline V gene lookup returns CDR1 MNHEY and CDR2 SVGAGI. The CDR3 extends over 13 amino acids. The CDR3 protein is CASSPGVSRELFF. The CDR3 DNA follows: TGTGCCAGCAGCCCGGGGGTTTCCCGGGAGCTGTTTTTT.

The rearrangement links TRBV9 to TRBJ1-2; D gene unclear. The ends were cut back, 0 bases at V and 8 bases at J, with 8 bases in the middle. Germline CDR1 is SGDLS and CDR2 is YYNGEE. The CDR3 covers 12 residues. The CDR3 DNA reads as TGTGCCAGCAGCGTAGCGGCCGGGGGCTACACCTTC. It specifies CASSVAAGGYTF.

The V and J genes are TRBV6-5 and TRBJ2-5, with TRBD2 matching over 13 bases. V was pared by 4 bases and J by 4 bases, with 6 bases of the junction left unmatched. Per germline, CDR1 MNHEY and CDR2 SVGAGI. The CDR3 loop spans 16 amino acids. In nucleotides, the CDR3 is TGTGCCAGCAGTTCCCGACTAGCGGGAGGAGGAGAGACCCAGTACTTC. This translates into CASSSRLAGGGETQYF.